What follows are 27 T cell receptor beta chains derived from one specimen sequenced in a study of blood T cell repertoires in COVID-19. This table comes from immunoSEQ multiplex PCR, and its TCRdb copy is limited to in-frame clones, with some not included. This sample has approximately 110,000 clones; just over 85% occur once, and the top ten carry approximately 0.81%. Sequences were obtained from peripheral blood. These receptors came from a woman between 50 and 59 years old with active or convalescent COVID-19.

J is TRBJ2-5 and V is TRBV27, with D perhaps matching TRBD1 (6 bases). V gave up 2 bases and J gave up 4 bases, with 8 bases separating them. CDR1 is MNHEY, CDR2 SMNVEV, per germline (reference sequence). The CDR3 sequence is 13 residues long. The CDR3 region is CASSLTGRETQYF. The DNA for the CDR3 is TGTGCCAGCAGTTTAACAGGGAGAGAGACCCAGTACTTC.

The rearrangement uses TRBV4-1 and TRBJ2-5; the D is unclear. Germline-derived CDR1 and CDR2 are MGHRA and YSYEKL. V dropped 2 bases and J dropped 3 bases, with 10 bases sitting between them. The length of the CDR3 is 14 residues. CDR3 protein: CASSQRSRKETQYF. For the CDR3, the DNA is TGCGCCAGCAGCCAACGTAGCAGAAAAGAGACCCAGTACTTC.

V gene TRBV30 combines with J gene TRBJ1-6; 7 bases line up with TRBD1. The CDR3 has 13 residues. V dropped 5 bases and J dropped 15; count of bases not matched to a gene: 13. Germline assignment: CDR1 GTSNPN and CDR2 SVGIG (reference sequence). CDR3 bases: TGTGCCTGGGGACCTGAACAGGGGAGAATCCTCCACTTT. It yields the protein CAWGPEQGRILHF.

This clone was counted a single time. The CDR3 sequence: CASSLGLAGSYEQYF. Written as DNA, the CDR3 is TGTGCCAGCAGCTTGGGACTAGCGGGCTCCTACGAGCAGTACTTC. The rearrangement links TRBV11-2 to TRBJ2-7; TRBD2 matches 12 bases. CDR1 is SGHAT and CDR2 is FQNNGV in the germline V gene. The V gene end was trimmed by 3 bases and the J gene end by 0 bases; junction bases not matched to a gene: 0. CDR3 length equals 15 residues.

The CDR3 nucleotides read TGCGCCAGCAGCAGGGGTAGCAATCAGCCCCAGCATTTT. It yields the protein CASSRGSNQPQHF. V is TRBV5-1 and J is TRBJ1-5; possible D gene TRBD1, 5 bases. The CDR3 spans 13 residues. V gave up 4 bases and J gave up 0 bases, with 5 bases separating them. Germline loops: CDR1 SGHRS, CDR2 YFSETQ.

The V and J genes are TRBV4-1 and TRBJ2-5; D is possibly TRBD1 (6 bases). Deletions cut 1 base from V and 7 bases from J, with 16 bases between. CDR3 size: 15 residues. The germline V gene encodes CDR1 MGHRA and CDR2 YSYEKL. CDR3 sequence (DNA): TGCGCCAGCAGCCAAGTTAGGGACATCCGGGGGACCCAGTACTTC. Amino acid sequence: CASSQVRDIRGTQYF.

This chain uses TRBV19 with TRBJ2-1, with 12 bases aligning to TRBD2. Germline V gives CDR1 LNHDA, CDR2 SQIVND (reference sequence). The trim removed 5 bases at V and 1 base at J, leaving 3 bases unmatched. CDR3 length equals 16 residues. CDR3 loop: CASSSGLAGSYNEQFF. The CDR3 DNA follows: TGTGCCAGTAGTTCCGGACTAGCGGGATCCTACAATGAGCAGTTCTTC.

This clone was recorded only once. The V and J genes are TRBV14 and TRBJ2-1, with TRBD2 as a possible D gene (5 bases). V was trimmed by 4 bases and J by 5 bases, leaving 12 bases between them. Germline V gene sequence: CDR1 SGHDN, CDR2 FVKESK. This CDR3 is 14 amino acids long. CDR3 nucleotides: TGTGCCAGCAGCCTGTGGGGAGAGGACAATGAGCAGTTCTTC. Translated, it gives CASSLWGEDNEQFF.

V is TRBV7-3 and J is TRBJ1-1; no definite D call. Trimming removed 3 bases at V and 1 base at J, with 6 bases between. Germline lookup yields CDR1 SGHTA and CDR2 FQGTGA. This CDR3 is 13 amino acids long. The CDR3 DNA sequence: TGTGCCAGCAGCTTGGGCGCGAACACTGAAGCTTTCTTT. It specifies CASSLGANTEAFF.

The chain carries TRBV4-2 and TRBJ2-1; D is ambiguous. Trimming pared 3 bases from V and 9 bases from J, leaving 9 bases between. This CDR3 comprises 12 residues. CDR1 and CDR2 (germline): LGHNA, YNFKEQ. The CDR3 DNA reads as TGTGCCAGCAGCCAGCAGGTGGGTGAGCAGTTCTTC. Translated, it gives CASSQQVGEQFF.

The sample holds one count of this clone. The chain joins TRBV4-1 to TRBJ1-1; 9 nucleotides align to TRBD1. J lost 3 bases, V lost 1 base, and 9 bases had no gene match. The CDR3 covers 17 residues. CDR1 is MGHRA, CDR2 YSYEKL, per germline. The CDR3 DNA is TGCGCCAGCAGCCAAGGACAGGGGGGAACAGGTGACACTGAAGCTTTCTTT. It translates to CASSQGQGGTGDTEAFF.

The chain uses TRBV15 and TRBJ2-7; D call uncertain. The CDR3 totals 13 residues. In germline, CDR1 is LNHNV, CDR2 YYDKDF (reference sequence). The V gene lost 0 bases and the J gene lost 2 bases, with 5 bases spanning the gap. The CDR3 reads CATSRDEPYEQYF. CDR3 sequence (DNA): TGTGCCACCAGCAGAGATGAGCCCTACGAGCAGTACTTC.

The CDR3, as DNA: TGTGCCAGCAGTGAGTTGGGACTAGCGGGAGTGCTGAATGAGCAGTTCTTC. Translating it yields CASSELGLAGVLNEQFF. The genes are TRBV28 and TRBJ2-1; 14 nucleotides line up with TRBD2. V trimming: 5 bases; J trimming: 7 bases; junction bases outside the gene matches: 10. Germline V gene lookup returns CDR1 MDHEN and CDR2 SYDVKM. The CDR3 is 17 amino acids.

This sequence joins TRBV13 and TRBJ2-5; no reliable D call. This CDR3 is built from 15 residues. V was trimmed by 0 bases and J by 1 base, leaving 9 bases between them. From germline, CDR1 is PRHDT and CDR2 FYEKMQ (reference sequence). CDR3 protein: CASSLGLRSQETQYF. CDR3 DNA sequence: TGTGCCAGCAGCTTAGGACTGAGGAGCCAAGAGACCCAGTACTTC.

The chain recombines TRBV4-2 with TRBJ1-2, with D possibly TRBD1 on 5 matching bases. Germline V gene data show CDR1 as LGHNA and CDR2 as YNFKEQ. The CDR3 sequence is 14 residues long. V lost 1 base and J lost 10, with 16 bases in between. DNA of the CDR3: TGTGCCAGCAGCCAAGGAGGGACTTCGGATTTCTACACCTTC. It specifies CASSQGGTSDFYTF.

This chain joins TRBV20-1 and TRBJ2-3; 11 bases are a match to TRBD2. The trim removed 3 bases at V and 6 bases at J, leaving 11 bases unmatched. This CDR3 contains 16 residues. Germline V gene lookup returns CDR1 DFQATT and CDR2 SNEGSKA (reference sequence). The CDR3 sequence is CSASGVSGRARDTQYF. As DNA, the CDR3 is TGCAGTGCTAGTGGTGTTAGCGGGAGGGCAAGGGATACGCAGTATTTT.

CDR3 region: CAIESEGAEAFF. CDR3 nucleotide sequence: TGTGCCATCGAGAGTGAGGGCGCTGAAGCTTTCTTT. The rearrangement uses TRBV10-3 and TRBJ1-1; D is uncertain. This CDR3 has 12 residues. Trimming removed 8 bases from V and 6 bases from J, with 13 bases in between. Per germline, CDR1 ENHRY and CDR2 SYGVKD.

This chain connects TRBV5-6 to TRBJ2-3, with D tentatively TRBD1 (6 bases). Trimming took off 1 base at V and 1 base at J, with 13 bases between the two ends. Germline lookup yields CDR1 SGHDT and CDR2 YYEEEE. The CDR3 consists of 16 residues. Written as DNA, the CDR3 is TGTGCCAGCAGCTTGCGCCGAGGGGGAGGCACAGATACGCAGTATTTT. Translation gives CASSLRRGGGTDTQYF.

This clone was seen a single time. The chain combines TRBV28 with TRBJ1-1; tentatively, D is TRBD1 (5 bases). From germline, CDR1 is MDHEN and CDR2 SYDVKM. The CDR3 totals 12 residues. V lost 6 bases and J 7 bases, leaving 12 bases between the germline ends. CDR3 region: CASRTVGSEAFF. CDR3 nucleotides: TGTGCCAGCAGGACAGTGGGTAGTGAAGCTTTCTTT.

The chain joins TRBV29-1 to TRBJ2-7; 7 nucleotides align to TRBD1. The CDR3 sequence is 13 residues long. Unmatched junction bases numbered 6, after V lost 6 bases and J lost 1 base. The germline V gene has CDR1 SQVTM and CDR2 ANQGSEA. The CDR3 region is CSVTQGVSYEQYF. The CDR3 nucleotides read TGCAGCGTCACCCAGGGGGTTTCCTACGAGCAGTACTTC.

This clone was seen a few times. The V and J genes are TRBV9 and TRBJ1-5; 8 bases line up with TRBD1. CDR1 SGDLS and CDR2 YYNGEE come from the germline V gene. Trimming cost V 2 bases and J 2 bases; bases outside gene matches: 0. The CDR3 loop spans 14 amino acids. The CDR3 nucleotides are TGTGCCAGCAGCGTGGGACAGGGCAATCAGCCCCAGCATTTT. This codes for CASSVGQGNQPQHF.

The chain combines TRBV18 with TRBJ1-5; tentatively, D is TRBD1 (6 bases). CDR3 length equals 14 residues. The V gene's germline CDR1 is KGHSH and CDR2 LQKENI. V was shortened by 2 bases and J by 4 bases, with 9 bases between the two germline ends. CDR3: CASSPSQGNQPQHF. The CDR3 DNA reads TGTGCCAGCTCACCATCACAGGGAAATCAGCCCCAGCATTTT.

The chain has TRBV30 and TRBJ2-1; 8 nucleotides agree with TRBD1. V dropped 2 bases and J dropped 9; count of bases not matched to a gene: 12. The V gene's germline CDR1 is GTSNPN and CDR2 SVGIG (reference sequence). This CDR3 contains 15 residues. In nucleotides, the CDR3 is TGTGCCTGGAGTCCGATCAGGGGGCGGATTGGTGAGCAGTTCTTC. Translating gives CAWSPIRGRIGEQFF.

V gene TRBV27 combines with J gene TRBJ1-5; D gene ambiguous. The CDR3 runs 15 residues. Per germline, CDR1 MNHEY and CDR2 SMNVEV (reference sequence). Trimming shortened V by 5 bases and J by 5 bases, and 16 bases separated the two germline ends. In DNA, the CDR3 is TGTGCCAGCAGTCGGGAGCACGGGGTCGATCAGCCCCAGCATTTT. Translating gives CASSREHGVDQPQHF.

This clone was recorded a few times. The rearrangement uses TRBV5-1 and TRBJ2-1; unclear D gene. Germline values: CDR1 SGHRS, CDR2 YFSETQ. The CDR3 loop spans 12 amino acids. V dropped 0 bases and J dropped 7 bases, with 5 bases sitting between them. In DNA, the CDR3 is TGCGCCAGCAGCTTGGACAGTAATGAGCAGTTCTTC. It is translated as CASSLDSNEQFF.

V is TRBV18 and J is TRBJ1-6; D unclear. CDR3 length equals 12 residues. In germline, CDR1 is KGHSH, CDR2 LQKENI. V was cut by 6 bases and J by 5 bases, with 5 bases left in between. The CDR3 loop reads CASSSDNSPLHF. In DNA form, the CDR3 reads TGTGCCAGCTCGAGCGATAATTCACCCCTCCACTTT.

CDR3 bases: TGTGCCAGCAGCCGGGATTTTGGCAATCAGCCCCAGCATTTT. Amino acid sequence: CASSRDFGNQPQHF. V and J are TRBV7-2 and TRBJ1-5; D remains unclear. The CDR3 length is 14 residues. Germline CDR1 is SGHTA and CDR2 is FQGNSA. Trimming cost V 5 bases and J 2 bases, with 10 bases left between them.